The T cell receptor (beta chain) described here comes from a study of cytomegalovirus exposure and HLA in healthy donors. Vbeta (60) and Jbeta (13) primers were used in the PCR. Repertoires were generated with immunoSEQ multiplex PCR, while TCRdb's copy carries only in-frame clones and drops some. Of about 110,000 clones listed, 73% are singletons. The CDR3 contains 14 residues. Germline CDR1 MRHNA, CDR2 SNTAGT. The germline V and J ends were trimmed by 2 bases and 8 bases, with 15 bases remaining between them. The V call is TRBV6-4, the J call TRBJ1-2; maybe TRBD1 (6 bases). The clonotype was recovered from a man aged 40-49 years in good health and CMV-seronegative. Sequenced sample: PBMCs. CDR3 loop: CASSDTNRVTGYTF. The CDR3 DNA sequence: TGTGCCAGCAGTGACACTAACAGGGTGACGGGCTACACCTTC.